This T cell receptor (beta chain) originates from a study of blood T cells in healthy people across ages. Germline values: CDR1 SEHNR, CDR2 FQNEAQ (reference sequence). This CDR3 region has 13 residues. V dropped 3 bases and J dropped 5 bases, with 11 bases sitting between them. For the second PCR, which ran for roughly 7 to 11 cycles, a sample-barcoded 5' primer and a J-beta primer mix were used. TCRdb passed the 5' RACE reads through MiXCR, listing each CDR3 protein once. The sample comprises 650,000 to 1,000,000 distinct CDR3 sequences, about 37% of which are singletons, and approximately 12% rests with the top ten.

The material sequenced was blood. J is TRBJ2-7 and V is TRBV7-9; D unresolved. The clonotype originates from a man between 18 and 29 years old in good health. The CDR3 is CASSFRARHEQYF. CDR3 bases: TGTGCCAGCAGCTTTAGGGCCCGCCACGAGCAGTACTTC.